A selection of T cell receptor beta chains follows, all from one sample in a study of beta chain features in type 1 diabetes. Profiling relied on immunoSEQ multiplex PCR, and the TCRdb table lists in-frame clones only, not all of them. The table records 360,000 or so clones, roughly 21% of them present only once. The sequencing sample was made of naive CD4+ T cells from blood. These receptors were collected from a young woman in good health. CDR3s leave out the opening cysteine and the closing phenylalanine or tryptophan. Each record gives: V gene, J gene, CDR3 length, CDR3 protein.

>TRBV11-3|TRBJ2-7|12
ASSLGQGRYEQY
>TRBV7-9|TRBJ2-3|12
ASSLSKGGDTQY
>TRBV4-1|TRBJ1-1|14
ASSQGTGGFATEAF
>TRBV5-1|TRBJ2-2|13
ASSFVTSNTGELF
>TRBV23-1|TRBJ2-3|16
ASSQLLSGGFGTDTQY
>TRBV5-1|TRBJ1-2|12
ASSLGTAFYGYT
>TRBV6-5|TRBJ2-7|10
ASSNPPGEQY
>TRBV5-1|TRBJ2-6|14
ASSLSGTGRANVLT
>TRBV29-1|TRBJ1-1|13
SVVHHGLRNTEAF
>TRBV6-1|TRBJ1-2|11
ASRPTGTGGYT
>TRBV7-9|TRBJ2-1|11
ASSLGLAFEQF
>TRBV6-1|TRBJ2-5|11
ASSVTGKETQY
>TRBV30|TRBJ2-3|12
ALTSVSSTDTQY
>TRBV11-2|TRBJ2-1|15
ASSPRDRGSTYNEQF
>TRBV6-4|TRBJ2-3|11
ASSESGTDTQY
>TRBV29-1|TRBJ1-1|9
SVSTGTEAF
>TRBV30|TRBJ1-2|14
AWNRGGTGARYGYT
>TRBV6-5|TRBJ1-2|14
ASSYSSGGLNYGYT
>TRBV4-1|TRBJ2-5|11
ASSQVQQETQY
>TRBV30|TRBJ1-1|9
AWMIGDAAF
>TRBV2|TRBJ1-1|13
ASSPHSGENTEAF
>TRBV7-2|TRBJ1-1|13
ASSLGDRVMTEAF
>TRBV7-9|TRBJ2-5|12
ASRPDSVQETQY
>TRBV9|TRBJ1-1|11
ASSTRQNTEAF
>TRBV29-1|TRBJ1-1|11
SGSGQMNTEAF
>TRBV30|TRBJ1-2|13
AWSPGQAVSSGYT
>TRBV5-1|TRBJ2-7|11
ASSFVGQYEQY
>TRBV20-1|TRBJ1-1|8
SASRVEAF
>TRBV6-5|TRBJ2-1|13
ASSYALAGVGEQF
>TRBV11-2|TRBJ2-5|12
ASTGTHLQETQY
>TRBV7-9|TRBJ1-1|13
ASSPGTPVDTEAF
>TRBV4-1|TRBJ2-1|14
ASSQVERGTYNEQF
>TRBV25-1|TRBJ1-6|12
ASCLDRDNSPLH
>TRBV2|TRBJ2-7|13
ASSVDRGGTYEQY
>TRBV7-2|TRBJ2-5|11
ASSPGRQETQY
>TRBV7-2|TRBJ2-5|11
ASSSRVIETQY
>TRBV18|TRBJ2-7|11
ASSRQGSYEQY
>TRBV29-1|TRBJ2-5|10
SVDRSQETQY
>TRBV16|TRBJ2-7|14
ASSQSYLTGSYEQY
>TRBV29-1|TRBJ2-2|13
SAQRLAGAGGELF
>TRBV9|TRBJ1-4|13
ASSVAPLSNEKLF
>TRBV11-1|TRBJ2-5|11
ASSLGQSETQY